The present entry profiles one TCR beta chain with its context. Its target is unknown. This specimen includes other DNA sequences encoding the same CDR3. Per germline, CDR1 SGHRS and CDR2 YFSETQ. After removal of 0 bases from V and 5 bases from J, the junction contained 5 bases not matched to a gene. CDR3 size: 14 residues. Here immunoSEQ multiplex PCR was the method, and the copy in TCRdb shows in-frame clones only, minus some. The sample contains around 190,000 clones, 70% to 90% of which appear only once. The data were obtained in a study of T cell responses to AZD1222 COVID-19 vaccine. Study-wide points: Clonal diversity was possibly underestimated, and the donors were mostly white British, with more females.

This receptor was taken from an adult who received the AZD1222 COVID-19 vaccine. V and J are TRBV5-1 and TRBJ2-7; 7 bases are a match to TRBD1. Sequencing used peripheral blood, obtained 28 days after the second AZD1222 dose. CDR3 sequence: CASSLGTGADEQYF. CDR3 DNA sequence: TGCGCCAGCAGCTTGGGGACAGGAGCAGACGAGCAGTACTTC.